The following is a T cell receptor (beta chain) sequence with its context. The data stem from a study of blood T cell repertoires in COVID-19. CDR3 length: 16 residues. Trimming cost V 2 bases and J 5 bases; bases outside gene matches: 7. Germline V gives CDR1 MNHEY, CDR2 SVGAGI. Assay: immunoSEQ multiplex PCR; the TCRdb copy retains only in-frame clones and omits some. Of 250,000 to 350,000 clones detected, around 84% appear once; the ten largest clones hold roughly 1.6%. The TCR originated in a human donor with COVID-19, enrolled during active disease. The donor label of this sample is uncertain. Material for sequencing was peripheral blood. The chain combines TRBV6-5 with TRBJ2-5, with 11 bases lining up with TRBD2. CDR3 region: CASSYGIAGGLETQYF. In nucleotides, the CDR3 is TGTGCCAGCAGTTACGGAATAGCGGGAGGGTTGGAGACCCAGTACTTC.